The subject of this entry is one T cell receptor (beta chain). Which antigen it targets is not known. No much larger clonotype is one base removed from it; base qualities were not supplied. The collaborating institutions used their own protocols to collect whole blood in K2EDTA tubes. For TCRbeta analysis, collaborator samples were shipped as frozen whole blood, as isolated PBMCs, or as DNA extracted from either sample type. TCRbeta CDR3 regions were amplified from genomic DNA by means of the immunoSEQ Assay, a bias-controlled multiplex PCR. The study's processing was this. The number of nucleated cells in each sample was estimated by amplification of reference gene primers within the assay. To quantify the absolute abundance of each unique TCRbeta CDR3 rearrangement, sequence reads were collapsed and filtered. For each sample, productive Simpson clonality was calculated as the square root of Simpson's diversity index across productive rearrangements. As stored in TCRdb, this immuneACCESS dataset retains in-frame rearrangements with V and J assigned. A fraction of the clones does not appear; measured against another copy, unresolved V genes explain less than half of the discrepancy, and the remainder lacks a known reason. The V and J calls and clone size come from that table; D and trimming were worked out from the DNA. The sample data list about 260,000 clones, and about 85% of these were observed just once. The ten top clones hold 3.5% to 5% of the sample.

The data were obtained in a study of blood T cell repertoires in COVID-19 (dated by TCRdb to about 2020). At the level of the whole study: Samples from collaborators originated in the United States, Italy and Spain and spanned both the acute and convalescent phases of COVID-19. The material from the prospective study consisted of cDNA or gDNA derived from T cells, B-cell-depleted T cells, or PBMCs. Deeply sampled blood TCRbeta repertoires from subjects exposed to, actively infected with, or recovered from COVID-19 were included in the dataset. The repertoires were released in a freely available public database intended as a resource for research on the immune response to SARS-CoV-2. Samples came from the ongoing ImmuneRACE study (first 160 participants) plus 1,254 subjects from 6 global collaborators. A de-identified subject ID, COVID-19 status, age in years and sex were almost always included in the sample metadata. Where available, HLA class I and class II types were taken from metadata supplied by the sample provider and were not determined by assay-based typing.

The germline V gene (reference sequence) provides CDR1 SGHNT and CDR2 YYREEE. Trimming removed 3 bases from V and 5 bases from J; the gene matches leave 9 bases unexplained. The CDR3 runs 16 amino acids, cysteine and phenylalanine included. The entry retains the CDR3 DNA only, 48 bases that are in frame from base 1. Study-wide conclusions, independent of this receptor: The amount of clinical and demographic metadata varied by source and participant and was provided uncurated.

The sample was peripheral blood. The chain uses TRBV5-4 and TRBJ2-1; TRBD1 fits 9 bases in the junction. The origin of this receptor is a man aged 55 to 70 with acute or convalescent COVID-19. This receptor has the CDR3 CASSYIGQGPNNEQFF. The nucleotides read TGTGCCAGCAGCTACATCGGACAGGGGCCTAACAATGAGCAGTTCTTC.